This is a list of T cell receptor beta chains from one sample in a study of shared clonotypes between healthy human individuals. The assay was immunoSEQ multiplex PCR, and TCRdb's table has in-frame clones only and misses some. This table has about 800,000 clones, 96% appearing once. Sequences were obtained from naive CD8+ T cells sorted from blood. The source of these receptors is a man younger than 45 in good health. The CDR3 runs from the conserved cysteine through the conserved F or W. The order of the fields is V gene, D gene, J gene, clone size, CDR3 protein, CDR3 DNA. A D gene is named only where the DNA matches it firmly. Size tells how often a clone was seen (once, few, many) or the class of an expanded clone, and some rows leave it out.

>TRBV2|TRBD1|TRBJ1-2|-
CASSARDRGLANYGYTF
TGTGCCAGCAGTGCCCGGGACAGGGGGCTCGCCAACTATGGCTACACCTTC
>TRBV13|TRBD2|TRBJ2-7|-
CASSAQLAGGYEQYF
TGTGCCAGCAGCGCCCAACTAGCGGGAGGTTACGAGCAGTACTTC
>TRBV7-2|TRBD1|TRBJ2-2|-
CASSLGQGFANTGELFF
TGTGCCAGCAGCTTAGGACAGGGTTTCGCGAACACCGGGGAGCTGTTTTTT
>TRBV7-9|-|TRBJ2-1|-
CASSPRQRREEFF
TGTGCCAGCAGCCCGAGGCAGCGCAGGGAGGAGTTCTTC
>TRBV27|-|TRBJ1-5|-
CASSFRWGEYSNQPQHF
TGTGCCAGCAGTTTCCGCTGGGGAGAGTATAGCAATCAGCCCCAGCATTTT
>TRBV5-5|-|TRBJ2-3|-
CASSSRQLTDTQYF
TGTGCCAGCAGCAGTAGGCAGCTGACAGATACGCAGTATTTT
>TRBV9|TRBD1|TRBJ2-3|-
CASSSSETRTGGLDTQYF
TGTGCCAGCAGCTCAAGCGAAACCAGGACAGGGGGCTTAGATACGCAGTATTTT
>TRBV7-7|-|TRBJ2-1|-
CASSSDTYNEQFF
TGTGCCAGCAGCTCGGACACTTACAATGAGCAGTTCTTC
>TRBV4-2|TRBD2|TRBJ2-3|-
CASSQELAATDTQYF
TGTGCCAGCAGCCAAGAACTAGCGGCCACAGATACGCAGTATTTT
>TRBV5-1|-|TRBJ1-4|-
CASSLASGEKLFF
TGCGCCAGCAGCTTGGCCAGTGGGGAAAAACTGTTTTTT
>TRBV27|-|TRBJ2-7|-
CASTPVAGRAGYEQYF
TGTGCCAGCACCCCAGTGGCGGGACGAGCTGGCTACGAGCAGTACTTC
>TRBV28|-|TRBJ1-5|-
CASSQGSDRNQPQHF
TGTGCCAGCAGCCAAGGGTCGGACAGAAATCAGCCCCAGCATTTT
>TRBV6-1|TRBD2|TRBJ2-1|-
CASSGGLAGPHFYNEQFF
TGTGCCAGCAGTGGGGGACTAGCGGGACCCCACTTTTATAATGAGCAGTTCTTC
>TRBV7-9|-|TRBJ1-5|-
CASSLYNQPQHF
TGTGCCAGCAGCTTATACAATCAGCCCCAGCATTTT
>TRBV7-9|-|TRBJ2-5|-
CASSHLLGRVQETQYF
TGTGCCAGCAGCCACCTGTTGGGACGGGTCCAAGAGACCCAGTACTTC
>TRBV10-3|TRBD1|TRBJ2-1|-
CAISPGGNEQFF
TGTGCCATCAGCCCAGGGGGCAATGAGCAGTTCTTC
>TRBV11-2|TRBD1|TRBJ2-5|once
CASSLDRTGALETQYF
TGTGCCAGCAGCTTAGATCGGACAGGGGCGTTGGAGACCCAGTACTTC
>TRBV10-2|TRBD1|TRBJ1-2|-
CASTERGRDYGYTF
TGCGCCAGCACCGAGAGGGGGCGCGACTATGGCTACACCTTC
>TRBV28|TRBD2|TRBJ2-3|-
CASSRLAGGRDTQYF
TGTGCCAGCAGTCGACTAGCGGGAGGGCGAGATACGCAGTATTTT
>TRBV7-6|-|TRBJ2-7|-
CASSSDTYEQYF
TGTGCCAGCAGCTCGGACACCTACGAGCAGTACTTC
>TRBV5-4|-|TRBJ1-1|-
CASSLDWANTEAFF
TGTGCCAGCAGCTTGGACTGGGCGAACACTGAAGCTTTCTTT
>TRBV28|-|TRBJ1-5|-
CASSLRPGPIAIQGDQPQHF
TGTGCCAGCAGTTTACGTCCGGGCCCGATCGCCATCCAGGGCGATCAGCCCCAGCATTTT
>TRBV5-4|TRBD1|TRBJ2-2|-
CASSLETGDTGELFF
TGTGCCAGCAGCTTGGAGACAGGGGACACCGGGGAGCTGTTTTTT
>TRBV11-2|-|TRBJ2-1|-
CASSPLGGSSSYNEQFF
TGTGCCAGCAGCCCCCTGGGCGGGTCAAGCTCCTACAATGAGCAGTTCTTC
>TRBV7-9|TRBD2|TRBJ2-1|once
CASSERLAGGPSSYNEQFF
TGTGCCAGCAGCGAAAGACTAGCGGGAGGGCCCAGCTCCTACAATGAGCAGTTCTTC
>TRBV19|TRBD2|TRBJ2-1|-
CASTYAASGRSEQFF
TGTGCCAGTACTTATGCCGCTAGCGGGAGGTCTGAGCAGTTCTTC
>TRBV11-2|TRBD2|TRBJ2-7|-
CASSLSPSGPYEQYF
TGTGCCAGCAGCTTAAGTCCTAGCGGTCCCTACGAGCAGTACTTC
>TRBV7-9|-|TRBJ2-2|-
CASAIQGTVNTGELFF
TGTGCCAGCGCCATCCAGGGAACCGTGAACACCGGGGAGCTGTTTTTT
>TRBV29-1|TRBD1|TRBJ2-1|once
CSVEGQGGYNEQFF
TGCAGCGTTGAGGGACAGGGAGGCTACAATGAGCAGTTCTTC
>TRBV7-9|TRBD1|TRBJ1-1|-
CASRVNSGTGEIGAFF
TGTGCCAGCAGGGTTAATTCCGGGACAGGGGAAATCGGAGCTTTCTTT
>TRBV7-2|TRBD2|TRBJ2-7|-
CASSYRLAGGFLEQYF
TGTGCCAGCAGCTACCGACTAGCGGGAGGATTTCTCGAGCAGTACTTC
>TRBV7-8|-|TRBJ2-7|-
CASSSERQARYEQYF
TGTGCCAGCAGCTCCGAACGACAGGCTCGGTACGAGCAGTACTTC
>TRBV4-1|-|TRBJ1-5|-
CASSQEGNLPQHF
TGCGCCAGCAGCCAAGAGGGGAATCTGCCCCAGCATTTT
>TRBV30|-|TRBJ2-2|-
CAWTATGELFF
TGTGCCTGGACGGCCACCGGGGAGCTGTTTTTT
>TRBV27|TRBD2|TRBJ2-2|-
CASSLFLAGGSNPGELFF
TGTGCCAGCAGTTTATTCCTAGCGGGAGGGTCCAACCCTGGGGAGCTGTTTTTT
>TRBV5-6|TRBD1|TRBJ2-7|-
CASSYGTVSYEQYF
TGTGCCAGCAGCTACGGGACAGTCTCCTACGAGCAGTACTTC
>TRBV27|-|TRBJ2-7|-
CASSLYRRGEQYF
TGTGCCAGCAGTTTATATCGGAGGGGAGAGCAGTACTTC
>TRBV4-3|-|TRBJ2-1|-
CASSQDNGDSYNEQFF
TGCGCCAGCAGCCAAGATAACGGGGACTCCTACAATGAGCAGTTCTTC
>TRBV15|-|TRBJ2-7|-
CATSSGTGPYEQYF
TGTGCCACCAGCAGCGGGACGGGACCCTACGAGCAGTACTTC
>TRBV29-1|TRBD2|TRBJ2-7|-
CSVETTSGRAGEQYF
TGCAGCGTGGAAACCACTAGCGGGAGGGCTGGCGAGCAGTACTTC
>TRBV28|-|TRBJ2-3|once
CASSLDWTDTDTDTQYF
TGTGCCAGCAGTTTAGATTGGACGGACACAGACACAGATACGCAGTATTTT
>TRBV11-2|TRBD2|TRBJ2-7|once
CASRSRLAGVAKAYEQYF
TGTGCCAGCAGGTCCAGACTAGCGGGAGTCGCCAAGGCATACGAGCAGTACTTC
>TRBV6-1|TRBD1|TRBJ1-1|-
CASSDHRTGLTEAFF
TGTGCCAGCAGTGATCACCGGACAGGCCTAACTGAAGCTTTCTTT
>TRBV7-9|-|TRBJ1-1|-
CASSDAGRGTEAFF
TGTGCCAGCAGCGACGCGGGGCGAGGGACTGAAGCTTTCTTT
>TRBV5-4|-|TRBJ2-7|once
CASSPDVGTYEQYF
TGTGCCAGCAGCCCGGACGTAGGAACCTACGAGCAGTACTTC
>TRBV7-9|TRBD1|TRBJ2-2|-
CASSLPATAGGTGELFF
TGTGCCAGCAGCTTACCCGCTACCGCAGGGGGTACCGGGGAGCTGTTTTTT
>TRBV7-9|-|TRBJ2-7|-
CASSLALGQAYEQYF
TGTGCCAGCAGCTTAGCACTAGGACAAGCCTACGAGCAGTACTTC
>TRBV5-4|-|TRBJ2-7|-
CASSGRETYEQYF
TGTGCCAGCAGCGGCCGGGAGACCTACGAGCAGTACTTC
>TRBV27|-|TRBJ2-3|-
CASSFQASSKDTQYF
TGTGCCAGCAGTTTTCAGGCATCTAGTAAAGATACGCAGTATTTT
>TRBV21-1|-|TRBJ2-3|-
CASSNPFLGGTDTQYF
TGTGCCAGCAGCAATCCCTTTCTAGGGGGCACAGATACGCAGTATTTT
>TRBV7-6|-|TRBJ2-3|-
CASSLRGATGTDTQYF
TGTGCCAGCAGCTTAAGGGGAGCCACAGGCACAGATACGCAGTATTTT
>TRBV18|-|TRBJ1-1|-
CASSPPGEGTEAFF
TGTGCCAGCTCACCACCGGGGGAGGGGACTGAAGCTTTCTTT
>TRBV11-2|TRBD2|TRBJ2-1|-
CASSLAFRAGEYNEQFF
TGTGCCAGCAGCTTAGCGTTTAGGGCGGGAGAGTACAATGAGCAGTTCTTC
>TRBV30|TRBD1|TRBJ2-7|-
CAWSATGGLYEQYF
TGTGCCTGGAGTGCTACAGGGGGATTATACGAGCAGTACTTC
>TRBV14|-|TRBJ1-5|-
CASSGRGGDQPQHF
TGTGCCAGCAGCGGACGGGGGGGGGACCAGCCCCAGCATTTT